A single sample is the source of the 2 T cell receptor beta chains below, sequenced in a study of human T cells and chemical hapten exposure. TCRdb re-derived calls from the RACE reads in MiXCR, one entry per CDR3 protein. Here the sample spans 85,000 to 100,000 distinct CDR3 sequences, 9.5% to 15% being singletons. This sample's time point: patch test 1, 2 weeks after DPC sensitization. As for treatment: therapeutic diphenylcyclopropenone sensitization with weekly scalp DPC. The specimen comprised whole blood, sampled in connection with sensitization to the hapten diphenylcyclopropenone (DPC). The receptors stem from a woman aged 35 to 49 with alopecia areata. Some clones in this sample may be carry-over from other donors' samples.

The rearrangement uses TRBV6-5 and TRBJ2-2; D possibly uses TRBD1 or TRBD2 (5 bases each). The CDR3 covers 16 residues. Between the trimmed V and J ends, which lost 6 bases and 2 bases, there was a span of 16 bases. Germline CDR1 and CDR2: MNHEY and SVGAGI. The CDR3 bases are TGTGCCAGCAGGTTCTCAGGGAGAGCCAACACCGGGGAGCTGTTTTTT. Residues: CASRFSGRANTGELFF.

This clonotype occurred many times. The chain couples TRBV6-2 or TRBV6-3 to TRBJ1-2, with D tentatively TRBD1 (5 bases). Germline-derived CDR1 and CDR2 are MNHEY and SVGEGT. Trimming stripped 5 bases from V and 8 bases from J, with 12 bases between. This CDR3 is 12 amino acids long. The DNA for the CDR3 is TGTGCCAGCAGTCAAACAGGTTACGGCTACACCTTC. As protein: CASSQTGYGYTF.